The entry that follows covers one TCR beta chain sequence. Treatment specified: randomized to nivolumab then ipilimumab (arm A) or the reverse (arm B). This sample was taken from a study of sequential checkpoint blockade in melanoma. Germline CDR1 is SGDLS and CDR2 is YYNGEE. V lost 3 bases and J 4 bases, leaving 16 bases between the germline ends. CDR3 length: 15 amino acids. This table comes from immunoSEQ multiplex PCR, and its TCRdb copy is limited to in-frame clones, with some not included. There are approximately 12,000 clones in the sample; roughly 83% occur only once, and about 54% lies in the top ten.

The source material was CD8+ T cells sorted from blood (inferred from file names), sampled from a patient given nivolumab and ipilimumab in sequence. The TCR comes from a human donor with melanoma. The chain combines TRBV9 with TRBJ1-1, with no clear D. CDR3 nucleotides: TGTGCCAGCAGCGCGGACGGGGTGGTTGGCACTGAAGCTTTCTTT. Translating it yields CASSADGVVGTEAFF.